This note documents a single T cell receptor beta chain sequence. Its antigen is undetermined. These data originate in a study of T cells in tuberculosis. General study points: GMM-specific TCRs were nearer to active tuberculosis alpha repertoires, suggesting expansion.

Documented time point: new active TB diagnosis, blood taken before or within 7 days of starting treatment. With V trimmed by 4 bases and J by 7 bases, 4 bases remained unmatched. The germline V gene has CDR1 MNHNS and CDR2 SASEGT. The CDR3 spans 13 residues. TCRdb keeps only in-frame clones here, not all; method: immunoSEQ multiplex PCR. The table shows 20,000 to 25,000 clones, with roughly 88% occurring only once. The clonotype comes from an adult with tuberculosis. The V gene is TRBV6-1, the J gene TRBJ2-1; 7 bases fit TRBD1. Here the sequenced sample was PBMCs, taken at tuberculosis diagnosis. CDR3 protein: CASSGQGSNEQFF. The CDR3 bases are TGTGCCAGCAGTGGACAGGGATCAAATGAGCAGTTCTTC.